This T cell receptor beta chain is from a study of cytomegalovirus exposure and HLA in healthy donors. The study ran its PCR with 60 Vbeta and 13 Jbeta primers. Produced via immunoSEQ multiplex PCR; TCRdb's table is partial and in-frame only. The table includes around 260,000 clones, about four fifths detected once. V dropped 10 bases and J dropped 2; count of bases not matched to a gene: 20. The CDR3 loop spans 17 amino acids. Germline V gene lookup returns CDR1 ENHRY and CDR2 SYGVKD. Material: PBMCs. The sequence was obtained from a girl aged 2-10 years in good health and CMV-seronegative. This chain joins TRBV10-3 and TRBJ2-7; 7 bases match TRBD1. This CDR3 is CATNTGVMTGATYEQYF. The CDR3 DNA follows: TGTGCCACCAACACAGGGGTGATGACAGGTGCAACCTACGAGCAGTACTTC.